These 26 T cell receptor beta chains share one sample of origin, sequenced in a study of human T cells and chemical hapten exposure listed by TCRdb under 2021. Library generation was performed with RACE. The instrument given in TCRdb is NextSeq 500. TCRdb trimmed the raw reads at Q25, called clones with MiXCR and kept productive beta chains. Rows matching on CDR3 protein sequence are summarized as one entry with the most common DNA and genes. Within this sample are more than 80,000 distinct CDR3 sequences, with under 11% of them counted one time only. The ten most abundant clones make up around 4.7% of the sample. The time point tag for this specimen amounts to: patch test 2, 6 weeks after DPC sensitization. According to the study, the label for this sample's treatment or condition signals: therapeutic diphenylcyclopropenone sensitization with weekly scalp DPC. This sample comprised whole blood, obtained in connection with sensitization to the hapten diphenylcyclopropenone (DPC). Receptor source: a woman between 45 and 65 years old with alopecia areata. Some clones in this sample may be carry-over from other donors' samples.

This clonotype was seen ten or more times. This chain joins TRBV29-1 and TRBJ2-1, with a weak D call TRBD2 (7 bases). V was clipped by 7 bases and J by 4 bases, with 14 bases between them. CDR1 SQVTM and CDR2 ANQGSEA come from the germline V gene. CDR3 size: 13 residues. The DNA for the CDR3 is TGCAGCGCCGTGAGGGGGGGTTACAATGAGCAGTTCTTC. Translation gives CSAVRGGYNEQFF.

This clonotype was found many times. This chain joins TRBV7-2 and TRBJ2-1; D may match TRBD1 or TRBD2 (5 bases each). The CDR3 totals 17 residues. V shed 5 bases and J shed 0 bases, with 17 bases lying between them. The germline V gene has CDR1 SGHTA and CDR2 FQGNSA. The CDR3 DNA reads as TGTGCCAGCAGCCGCCAGGGAGTCAGAGGCTCCTACAATGAGCAGTTCTTC. This gives the protein CASSRQGVRGSYNEQFF. Filled out from reference TRBV7-2 and TRBJ2-1, the complete variable domain reads GAGVSQSPSNKVTEKGKDVELRCDPISGHTALYWYRQSLGQGLEFLIYFQGNSAPDKSGLPSDRFSAERTGGSVSTLTIQRTQQEDSAVYLCASSRQGVRGSYNEQFFGPGTRLTVL.

The rearrangement uses TRBV29-1 and TRBJ1-2; perhaps TRBD1 as D (5 bases). Trimming stripped 6 bases from V and 6 bases from J, with 14 bases between. This CDR3 region has 12 residues. CDR1 and CDR2 (germline): SQVTM, ANQGSEA. The CDR3 nucleotides read TGCAGCGTGGGGGAGGTACCCGATGGCTACACCTTC. Its translation: CSVGEVPDGYTF.

The rearrangement uses TRBV5-1 and TRBJ2-7, with 7 nucleotides matching TRBD1. Germline V CDR1 and CDR2: SGHRS, YFSETQ. The V and J ends lost 3 bases and 2 bases, in that order; junction bases with no gene match: 5. The CDR3 is made up of 14 amino acids. This CDR3 is CASSSTGSPYEQYF. The CDR3 DNA reads as TGCGCCAGCAGCTCGACAGGGAGCCCCTACGAGCAGTACTTC.

This chain connects TRBV6-1 to TRBJ1-1; no definite D call. Per the germline V gene, CDR1 is MNHNS and CDR2 is SASEGT. CDR3 length equals 13 residues. The V end lost 8 bases, the J end lost 2 bases, and 12 bases lay between the germline ends. Here the CDR3 DNA reads TGTGCCAGCGCCCGACTAGGTAACACTGAAGCTTTCTTT. This encodes CASARLGNTEAFF.

The chain joins TRBV30 to TRBJ1-3, with no clear D. The germline gives CDR1 GTSNPN, CDR2 SVGIG (reference sequence). Trimming stripped 7 bases from V and 3 bases from J, with 13 bases between. This CDR3 comprises 13 residues. CDR3 nucleotides: TGTGCCTCCAGACCTGCCGGTGGAAACACCATATATTTT. Translated: CASRPAGGNTIYF.

This clonotype was seen a handful of times. The V gene is TRBV27, the J gene TRBJ1-5; D unresolved. The germline gives CDR1 MNHEY, CDR2 SMNVEV (reference sequence). The CDR3 runs to 15 residues. Trimming shortened V by 5 bases and J by 0 bases, and 11 bases separated the two germline ends. The CDR3: CASSRQHLSNQPQHF. In nucleotides, the CDR3 is TGTGCCAGCAGTCGACAACACCTTAGCAATCAGCCCCAGCATTTT.

The chain is built from TRBV6-2 or TRBV6-3 and TRBJ2-1, with a tentative D call TRBD2 (6 bases). Trimming took 5 bases from V and 9 from J, leaving 17 bases between them. CDR3 length: 14 residues. Germline CDR1 is MNHEY and CDR2 is SVGEGT. CDR3 sequence (DNA): TGTGCCAGCAGTCCCCTAGTTGCGGGAACTGAGCAGTTCTTC. This translates into CASSPLVAGTEQFF.

V is TRBV3-1 and J is TRBJ2-3; D unclear. The CDR3 loop spans 12 amino acids. V was clipped by 3 bases and J by 5 bases, with 6 bases between them. Germline V lookup: CDR1 LGHDT, CDR2 YNNKEL (reference sequence). The CDR3 reads CASSQLGDTQYF. The CDR3 nucleotides are TGTGCCAGCAGCCAGCTAGGAGATACGCAGTATTTT.

The chain combines TRBV6-1 with TRBJ2-1, with D perhaps matching TRBD2 (5 bases). This CDR3 comprises 15 residues. Germline lookup yields CDR1 MNHNS and CDR2 SASEGT. With 5 bases removed from V and 0 bases from J, the gap between germline ends came to 11 bases. The CDR3: CASSRAGNSYNEQFF. In DNA, the CDR3 is TGTGCCAGCAGTCGAGCCGGGAACTCCTACAATGAGCAGTTCTTC.

The V call is TRBV30, the J call TRBJ1-5; D gene ambiguous. The germline gives CDR1 GTSNPN, CDR2 SVGIG (reference sequence). Trimming cost V 0 bases and J 0 bases, with 12 bases left between them. The CDR3 contains 16 residues. CDR3 DNA sequence: TGTGCCTGGAGTGTGTCCAGAATCTATAGCAATCAGCCCCAGCATTTT. It yields the protein CAWSVSRIYSNQPQHF.

The V gene is TRBV12-3 or TRBV12-4, the J gene TRBJ1-2, with D hard to call. The V and J ends lost 3 bases and 5 bases respectively, with 13 bases between them. This CDR3 is 14 amino acids long. Here the CDR3 reads CASSFSGLRYGYTF. The CDR3 region has the DNA TGTGCCAGCAGTTTTTCCGGGCTGCGGTATGGCTACACCTTC.

V and J are TRBV3-1 and TRBJ2-1; a possible D gene is TRBD2 (7 bases). Trimming removed 6 bases at V and 5 bases at J, with 11 bases between. The CDR3 totals 13 residues. CDR1 and CDR2 (germline): LGHDT, YNNKEL (reference sequence). CDR3: CASRYGGHNEQFF. The CDR3 DNA reads TGTGCCAGCAGGTACGGGGGGCACAATGAGCAGTTCTTC.

The V gene is TRBV3-1, the J gene TRBJ2-7; D uncertain. Between the trimmed V and J ends, which lost 0 bases and 6 bases, there was a span of 9 bases. The CDR3 is made up of 13 amino acids. CDR1 LGHDT and CDR2 YNNKEL come from the germline V gene (reference sequence). The CDR3 spells CASSQETFSEQYF. The CDR3 bases are TGTGCCAGCAGCCAAGAGACGTTCTCCGAGCAGTACTTC.

There are many counts of this clonotype. This rearrangement joins TRBV20-1 to TRBJ2-2, with 8 nucleotides matching TRBD1. The CDR3 has 14 amino acids. The germline V gene has CDR1 DFQATT and CDR2 SNEGSKA (reference sequence). The V and J ends lost 6 bases and 3 bases, in that order; junction bases with no gene match: 6. The CDR3 spells CSAPRTGHTGELFF. The CDR3 DNA reads as TGCAGTGCCCCCAGGACAGGGCACACCGGGGAGCTGTTTTTT.

This clonotype was found many times. V and J are TRBV6-2 or TRBV6-3 and TRBJ2-1; weak D call: TRBD2 (5 bases). Per the germline V gene, CDR1 is MNHEY and CDR2 is SVGEGT. The CDR3 is made up of 20 amino acids. V was shortened by 0 bases and J by 3 bases, with 24 bases between the two germline ends. The CDR3 loop is CASSYSSLGVARNNYNEQFF. CDR3 coding DNA: TGTGCCAGCAGTTACTCGAGCCTTGGGGTAGCGAGAAATAACTACAATGAGCAGTTCTTC.

CDR3 in DNA: TGTGCCAGTAGTATTCGGGGCCCCGGGACTAGCGATCTTAAGGACAATGAGCAGTTCTTC. Its translation is CASSIRGPGTSDLKDNEQFF. The chain employs TRBV19 and TRBJ2-1, with TRBD2 matching over 10 bases. This CDR3 has 20 residues. V was pared by 3 bases and J by 5 bases, with 19 bases of the junction left unmatched. CDR1 and CDR2 (germline): LNHDA, SQIVND (reference sequence).

This clonotype has more than one count but fewer than ten. The CDR3 end shows no conserved phenylalanine or tryptophan, and so a read error is likely. It is unclear where the CDR3 begins or ends on the DNA, so no DNA is shown, and the CDR3 is as TCRdb lists it. The chain joins TRBV2 to TRBJ2-7; the tabulated D call, TRBD2, remains unverified against the DNA. Ends included, the CDR3 has 9 residues. Germline values: CDR1 SNHLY, CDR2 FYNNEI. The CDR3: CASSPLWSL.

This clonotype has at least ten counts. V usage is TRBV29-1 and J usage is TRBJ2-3, with D perhaps assigned TRBD1 or TRBD2 (5 bases each). CDR1 SQVTM and CDR2 ANQGSEA come from the germline V gene. This CDR3 contains 13 residues. Trimming stripped 6 bases from V and 0 bases from J, with 10 bases between. As DNA, the CDR3 is TGCAGCGTAGTCCGGGACAGCACAGATACGCAGTATTTT. It specifies CSVVRDSTDTQYF.

There are many counts of this clonotype. V usage is TRBV6-6 and J usage is TRBJ1-1, with 12 bases that match TRBD1. This CDR3 is built from 14 residues. Germline V CDR1 and CDR2: MNHNY, SVGAGI (reference sequence). Losses at the gene ends were 5 bases for V and 10 bases for J; bases not matched to a gene: 8. In DNA, the CDR3 is TGTGCCAGCAGTCCCGGGACAGGGGGCGCGGGAGCTTTCTTT. The encoded protein is CASSPGTGGAGAFF.

This clonotype was seen a handful of times. The chain employs TRBV7-2 and TRBJ1-5, with unresolved D. Germline CDR1 SGHTA, CDR2 FQGNSA. The CDR3 length is 13 residues. V shed 5 bases and J shed 7 bases, with 12 bases lying between them. In DNA form, the CDR3 reads TGTGCCAGCAGCCCAACACGGGAGCAGCCCCAGCATTTT. Its translation: CASSPTREQPQHF. Combining the CDR3 with reference TRBV7-2 and TRBJ1-5 gives the whole variable domain GAGVSQSPSNKVTEKGKDVELRCDPISGHTALYWYRQSLGQGLEFLIYFQGNSAPDKSGLPSDRFSAERTGGSVSTLTIQRTQQEDSAVYLCASSPTREQPQHFGDGTRLSIL.

This clonotype has more than one count but fewer than ten. The rearrangement joins TRBV6-1 to TRBJ2-1; 8 bases fit TRBD1. The V segment lost 8 bases and the J segment 7 bases; nucleotides outside the gene matches: 7. CDR1 is MNHNS and CDR2 is SASEGT in the germline V gene. CDR3 length equals 13 residues. CDR3 amino acids: CASLRTGLNEQFF. In nucleotides, the CDR3 is TGTGCCAGCTTGCGGACAGGGTTGAATGAGCAGTTCTTC.

This clonotype was detected many times. V and J are TRBV28 and TRBJ2-5; D not resolved. CDR3 size: 14 residues. The germline V gene encodes CDR1 MDHEN and CDR2 SYDVKM. Trimming removed 6 bases from V and 5 bases from J, with 16 bases in between. The DNA of the CDR3 is TGTGCCAGCAGCCAAGGTCGGAATCCTGAGACCCAGTACTTC. Translated, it gives CASSQGRNPETQYF.

This clonotype was detected a few times. The V and J genes are TRBV20-1 and TRBJ1-2; unclear D gene. Germline V gene data show CDR1 as DFQATT and CDR2 as SNEGSKA (reference sequence). The V and J ends lost 0 bases and 7 bases respectively, with 9 bases between them. CDR3 length: 12 residues. CDR3 sequence reads: CSAREAGTGYTF. In DNA form, the CDR3 reads TGCAGTGCTAGAGAGGCGGGAACTGGCTACACCTTC.

Ten or more counts support this clonotype. V gene TRBV28 combines with J gene TRBJ1-5, with 8 bases lining up with TRBD1. The CDR3 extends over 14 amino acids. Per the germline V gene, CDR1 is MDHEN and CDR2 is SYDVKM. The V segment lost 6 bases and the J segment 3 bases; nucleotides outside the gene matches: 4. The CDR3 DNA is TGTGCCAGCAGAATGACAGGGGACAATCAGCCCCAGCATTTT. Residues: CASRMTGDNQPQHF.

The V call is TRBV6-6, the J call TRBJ2-3, with D maybe TRBD2 (5 bases). The CDR3 covers 16 residues. V lost 2 bases and J 0 bases, leaving 12 bases between the germline ends. Germline V lookup: CDR1 MNHNY, CDR2 SVGAGI (reference sequence). Written as DNA, the CDR3 is TGTGCCAGCAGTTACCCAACTAGGAAGAGCACAGATACGCAGTATTTT. Translation gives CASSYPTRKSTDTQYF.